This T cell receptor beta chain was sequenced in a study of post-analysis software for immune sequencing data. This CDR3 spans 15 amino acids. The V gene's germline CDR1 is DFQATT and CDR2 SNEGSKA (reference sequence). V was pared by 3 bases and J by 3 bases, with 18 bases between. Notes on this clonotype: What it binds is not known.

Study results and limitations: Those with multiple sclerosis, the patient group, showed significantly lower normalized Chao1 diversity than controls. Higher frequency in patients than in controls was seen for five TRBV segments, with TRBV5-6, TRBV5-1 and TRBV20-1 among them.

TCR beta libraries were prepared from cDNA with unique molecular identifiers. Using its own MiXCR run on the PCR reads, TCRdb lists one record per CDR3 protein. Counted here are 700,000 to 800,000 distinct CDR3 sequences, 25% to 30% occurring once; the ten biggest clones make up roughly 0.53%. The chain links TRBV20-1 to TRBJ2-7; no reliable D call. The receptor was derived from a girl between 10 and 17 years old with multiple sclerosis. Sequencing was done on a sample of blood. This chain's CDR3 is CSASQNVDLCYEQYF. The CDR3 bases are TGCAGTGCTAGTCAGAACGTAGACCTGTGCTACGAGCAGTACTTC.